Sequencing of this T cell receptor (beta chain) was carried out in a study of CD8 T cells in Susac syndrome. Sequencing targeted TCR beta in T cells from blood (CD8+ and CD4+). Treatment-naive patients with stable or active relapsing-remitting disease served as multiple sclerosis controls. Random hexamers served to reverse transcribe roughly 0.5 to 1 ug RNA. TCRdb re-analysed the immunoSEQ multiplex PCR reads in MiXCR, keeping a single row per CDR3 protein. The sample holds 300,000 to 350,000 distinct CDR3 sequences, around 92% seen once. Germline values: CDR1 MNHEY, CDR2 SVGEGT. V trimming: 8 bases; J trimming: 5 bases; junction bases outside the gene matches: 8. The CDR3 spans 14 residues.

The rearrangement joins TRBV6-2 or TRBV6-3 to TRBJ2-7; 11 positions agree with TRBD2. The receptor was isolated from a human donor with multiple sclerosis. Source material: CD4+ T cells from PBMCs. For the CDR3, the DNA is TGTGCCAGCGGTCCGGGACTAGCGGTACACGAGCAGTACTTC. Amino acid sequence: CASGPGLAVHEQYF.